This TCR beta chain stems from a study of Graves' ophthalmopathy and Graves' hyperthyroidism. Notes on the study in general: For predicting ophthalmopathy progression, the model had around 64% sensitivity and 72% to 75% specificity. Discrimination between ophthalmopathy and stable hyperthyroidism by a 13-signature model showed nearly 90% sensitivity and 75% to 84% specificity.

In the case of this clonotype: The antigen remains unidentified.

This CDR3 comprises 15 residues. The germline V gene encodes CDR1 DFQATT and CDR2 SNEGSKA (reference sequence). The V end lost 4 bases, the J end lost 4 bases, and 17 bases lay between the germline ends. Hyperthyroidism patients were newly diagnosed, under 2 months' duration, aged 18 to 65. Other autoimmune diseases, uncontrolled infections, pregnancy or lactation ruled patients out of participation. Amplification of the TCR beta CDR3 regions used RNA transcripts (as template). RT-PCR with HTBI primers came first, then second-round multiplex PCR. TCRdb re-analysed the multiplex PCR reads in MiXCR, keeping a single row per CDR3 protein. Of about 1.2 million distinct CDR3 sequences listed, 35% to 45% are singletons.

The sequencing sample was made of peripheral blood or thyroid tissue (not recorded which). The V gene is TRBV20-1, the J gene TRBJ1-5, with D perhaps matching TRBD1 (5 bases). The sequence came from an adult man with Graves' hyperthyroidism. Here the CDR3 DNA reads TGCAGTGCTACCGAAAGAACACAGGATAATCAGCCCCAGCATTTT. Translated, it gives CSATERTQDNQPQHF.